This T cell receptor beta chain was sequenced in a study of OX40 agonist ivuxolimab in advanced cancers. Study as a whole: Intravenous ivuxolimab at 0.01 to 10 mg/kg was given to patients every 2 weeks. General study points: Mean expanded clone counts were higher in CD8+ than CD4+ T cells.

In regard to this clone: The antigen remains undetermined.

Sequencing used immunoSEQ multiplex PCR; TCRdb keeps in-frame clones, though not all of them. The sample carries about 83,000 clones, 65% to 90% recorded once. This specimen was CD4+ or CD8+ T cells sorted from blood, taken in a trial of the OX40 agonist ivuxolimab. The TCR comes from an adult with an advanced solid tumor such as melanoma, head and neck, liver or kidney cancer.

CDR3 amino acids: CSVTQGYEQYF. The CDR3 DNA follows: TGCAGCGTAACACAGGGCTACGAGCAGTACTTC. The chain uses TRBV29-1 and TRBJ2-7, with TRBD1 as a possible D gene (6 bases). There are 11 residues in the CDR3. CDR1 is SQVTM and CDR2 is ANQGSEA in the germline V gene. Deletions cut 6 bases from V and 3 bases from J, with 9 bases between.